The next 6 T cell receptor beta chains were all read from a single sample in a study of blood T cell repertoires in COVID-19. The protocol was immunoSEQ multiplex PCR, while the TCRdb copy is restricted to in-frame clones and leaves out a portion. The data show some 96,000 clones, roughly nine tenths seen once. Specimen: peripheral blood. Receptor source: a man in his fifties with active COVID-19.

The chain employs TRBV6-5 and TRBJ2-3; 8 positions agree with TRBD2. CDR1 is MNHEY, CDR2 SVGAGI, per germline. This CDR3 is built from 14 residues. The J segment lost 6 bases and the V segment lost 6 bases, leaving 8 bases of the junction unmatched. CDR3 sequence (DNA): TGTGCCAGCAGACTCAGCGGGAGCGTTGATACGCAGTATTTT. Its protein is CASRLSGSVDTQYF.

The chain couples TRBV4-1 to TRBJ1-3, with D possibly matching TRBD1 (6 bases). CDR3 size: 15 residues. Deletions cut 8 bases from V and 0 bases from J, with 14 bases between. Germline-derived CDR1 and CDR2 are MGHRA and YSYEKL. CDR3 nucleotide sequence: TGCGCCAGCGGTGGGGGCATTGGCTCTGGAAACACCATATATTTT. This encodes CASGGGIGSGNTIYF.

The genes are TRBV7-2 and TRBJ2-7, with D perhaps matching TRBD1 (6 bases). V lost 1 base, J lost 2 bases, and 12 bases lay in between. CDR3 length: 15 amino acids. Germline CDR1 is SGHTA and CDR2 is FQGNSA. CDR3 in DNA: TGTGCCAGCAGCTTAGTGGCAGGGGCAACCTACGAGCAGTACTTC. Its protein product is CASSLVAGATYEQYF.

The chain links TRBV7-9 to TRBJ1-2, with a weak D call TRBD1 (6 bases). The V gene's germline CDR1 is SEHNR and CDR2 FQNEAQ (reference sequence). The CDR3 contains 11 residues. The V gene lost 5 bases and the J gene lost 6 bases, with 7 bases spanning the gap. CDR3 region: CASSNRDGYTF. CDR3 nucleotide sequence: TGTGCCAGCAGCAACAGGGATGGCTACACCTTC.

This clone turned up a few times. The chain joins TRBV3-1 (or the pseudogene TRBV3-2) to TRBJ2-7, with D perhaps TRBD1 (6 bases). The CDR3 consists of 14 residues. Germline V CDR1 and CDR2: LGHDT, YNNKEL (reference sequence). Trimming cost V 6 bases and J 0 bases, with 12 bases left between them. CDR3 loop: CASSLSQGSYEQYF. The CDR3 DNA reads TGTGCCAGCAGTCTGTCACAGGGCTCCTACGAGCAGTACTTC.

The rearrangement joins TRBV24-1 to TRBJ1-1; D ambiguous. V was trimmed by 1 base and J by 5 bases, leaving 16 bases between them. This CDR3 region has 16 residues. The germline gives CDR1 KGHDR, CDR2 SFDVKD. CDR3 in amino acids: CATSDLGHQAKTEAFF. CDR3 nucleotides: TGTGCCACCAGTGATTTAGGTCATCAGGCGAAGACTGAAGCTTTCTTT.